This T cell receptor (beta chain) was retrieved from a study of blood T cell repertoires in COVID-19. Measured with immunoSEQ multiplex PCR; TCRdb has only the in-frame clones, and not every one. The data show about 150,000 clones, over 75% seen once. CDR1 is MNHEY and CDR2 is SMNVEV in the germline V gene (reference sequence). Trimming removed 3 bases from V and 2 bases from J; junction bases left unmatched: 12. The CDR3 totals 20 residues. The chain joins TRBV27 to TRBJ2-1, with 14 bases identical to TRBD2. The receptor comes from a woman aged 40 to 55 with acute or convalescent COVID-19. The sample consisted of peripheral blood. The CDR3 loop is CASSFLPPGLAGVAYNEQFF. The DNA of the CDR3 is TGTGCCAGCAGTTTCCTTCCTCCGGGACTAGCGGGAGTAGCCTACAATGAGCAGTTCTTC.